The TCR beta chain under discussion was sequenced for a study of a mutant IDH1 vaccine in newly diagnosed glioma. Whole-study context: The timing of visit V12 was week 35, and that of visit V13 was week 47. Study-wide results and limits: Vaccine-induced responses were seen in more than 90% of patients, spanning several MHC alleles.

In the case of this clone: Its antigen remains unidentified.

Regarding time point: week 35, safety follow-up. Mutant IDH1 20-mer peptide, at 300 ug, made up each vaccine dose, with topical imiquimod. In weeks 1, 3, 5, 7, 11, 15, 19 and 23, patients were vaccinated. The CDR3 contains 14 residues. Germline V gives CDR1 LNHDA, CDR2 SQIVND (reference sequence). The V gene end was trimmed by 4 bases and the J gene end by 10 bases; junction bases not matched to a gene: 8. Assay used: immunoSEQ multiplex PCR; TCRdb lists only in-frame clones, some missing. The table lists 50,000 to 75,000 clones, roughly 74% of them singletons. The clonotype originates from a man aged 45-60 years with glioma. The chain recombines TRBV19 with TRBJ2-7; 12 bases are shared with TRBD2. Specimen: PBMCs, collected from a glioma patient whose treatment included an IDH1 peptide vaccine. The chain's CDR3 is CASSTPGLAGFQYF. The CDR3 DNA is TGTGCCAGTAGTACTCCGGGACTAGCGGGTTTCCAGTACTTC.